A single sample is the source of the 19 T cell receptor beta chains below, sequenced in a study of T cell responses to AZD1222 COVID-19 vaccine. Assay used: immunoSEQ multiplex PCR; TCRdb lists only in-frame clones, some missing. The sample includes 65,000 to 85,000 clones, roughly 88% of them seen just once. This sample comprised peripheral blood, obtained on day 0 of AZD1222 vaccination. The receptors were sampled from an adult in good health.

The chain employs TRBV7-8 and TRBJ2-3; the match to TRBD2 covers 10 bases. V was pared by 2 bases and J by 4 bases, with 3 bases of the junction left unmatched. CDR3 length: 15 residues. The germline gives CDR1 SGHVS, CDR2 FQNEAQ. The CDR3 nucleotides read TGTGCCAGCAGCTTACTAGCGGGAGTCGCAGATACGCAGTATTTT. Amino acid sequence: CASSLLAGVADTQYF.

This chain joins TRBV7-2 and TRBJ2-1; D call uncertain. V dropped 1 base and J dropped 13 bases, with 11 bases sitting between them. The CDR3 sequence is 12 residues long. Germline V CDR1 and CDR2: SGHTA, FQGNSA. The CDR3: CASSLVGETQFF. CDR3 nucleotides: TGTGCCAGCAGCTTAGTGGGCGAAACCCAGTTCTTC.

The V gene is TRBV5-1, the J gene TRBJ1-1, with TRBD1 matching 7 bases. CDR1 SGHRS and CDR2 YFSETQ come from the germline V gene. J gave up 4 bases and V 4 bases, and 13 bases lay outside the gene matches. The CDR3 totals 16 residues. The CDR3 reads CASSKDPGGQGTEAFF. For the CDR3, the DNA is TGCGCCAGCAGCAAAGACCCAGGGGGTCAGGGCACTGAAGCTTTCTTT.

This clone occurred once. The V call is TRBV5-5, the J call TRBJ2-1; 11 bases map to TRBD2. The V gene's germline CDR1 is SGHKS and CDR2 YYEKEE (reference sequence). V lost 5 bases, J lost 5 bases, and 9 bases stayed unmatched. The CDR3 has 16 residues. In DNA form, the CDR3 reads TGTGCCAGCAGTTCCCTGGGACTAGCGGTTGACAATGAGCAGTTCTTC. This gives the protein CASSSLGLAVDNEQFF.

The J gene is TRBJ2-4, the V gene TRBV6-5, with 15 nucleotides matching TRBD2. The CDR3 consists of 15 residues. V shed 5 bases, J shed 15 bases, and the junction held 11 bases outside the gene matches. The germline gives CDR1 MNHEY, CDR2 SVGAGI. In nucleotides, the CDR3 is TGTGCCAGCAGTCCCGCCGGGACTAGCGGGGGGTTAGGGTACTTC. Translated: CASSPAGTSGGLGYF.

The V and J genes are TRBV19 and TRBJ2-7, with D hard to call. This CDR3 region has 13 residues. V lost 4 bases, J lost 1 base, and 8 bases lay in between. Looked up from germline, CDR1 is LNHDA and CDR2 is SQIVND (reference sequence). The CDR3 nucleotides are TGTGCCAGTAGTAGAGAAGGGTCCTACGAGCAGTACTTC. Its protein product is CASSREGSYEQYF.

The chain couples TRBV11-2 to TRBJ2-7, with 7 bases that match TRBD2. J gave up 6 bases and V 1 base, and 3 bases lay outside the gene matches. This CDR3 is 13 amino acids long. Germline lookup yields CDR1 SGHAT and CDR2 FQNNGV. Written as DNA, the CDR3 is TGTGCCAGCAGCTTAGGGACTAGATCCGAGCAGTACTTC. It translates to CASSLGTRSEQYF.

V gene TRBV10-1 combines with J gene TRBJ1-4; no clear D gene. The CDR3 length is 13 residues. Looked up from germline, CDR1 is WNHNN and CDR2 is SYGVQD (reference sequence). The ends were cut back, 7 bases at V and 0 bases at J, with 6 bases in the middle. CDR3 sequence reads: CASKPATNEKLFF. CDR3 bases: TGCGCCAGCAAACCCGCAACTAATGAAAAACTGTTTTTT.

This chain connects TRBV11-2 to TRBJ1-6; 9 nucleotides match TRBD1. The V gene's germline CDR1 is SGHAT and CDR2 FQNNGV. The CDR3 is made up of 13 amino acids. The V segment lost 8 bases and the J segment 8 bases; nucleotides outside the gene matches: 4. As DNA, the CDR3 is TGTGCCAGCCGGTGGACAGGGGATTCACCCCTCCACTTT. The encoded protein is CASRWTGDSPLHF.

The chain carries TRBV28 and TRBJ2-5, with D perhaps TRBD1 or TRBD2 (5 bases each). V lost 7 bases and J 2 bases, leaving 17 bases between the germline ends. Germline assignment: CDR1 MDHEN and CDR2 SYDVKM. The CDR3 loop spans 15 amino acids. In nucleotides, the CDR3 is TGTGCCAGCACCGATCTCTGGGGGATTCAAGAGACCCAGTACTTC. Translated, it gives CASTDLWGIQETQYF. The whole variable domain, filled in from reference TRBV28 and TRBJ2-5, reads DVKVTQSSRYLVKRTGEKVFLECVQDMDHENMFWYRQDPGLGLRLIYFSYDVKMKEKGDIPEGYSVSREKKERFSLILESASTNQTSMYLCASTDLWGIQETQYFGPGTRLLVL.

CDR3 amino acids: CASSLTGGDHEQYF. CDR3 DNA: TGCGCCAGCAGCTTGACGGGGGGCGACCACGAGCAGTACTTC. The V and J genes are TRBV5-1 and TRBJ2-7; D might be TRBD2 (7 bases). CDR1 and CDR2 (germline): SGHRS, YFSETQ. V gave up 1 base and J gave up 5 bases, with 13 bases separating them. The CDR3 loop spans 14 amino acids. Full variable domain (rest looked up from reference TRBV5-1 and TRBJ2-7): KAGVTQTPRYLIKTRGQQVTLSCSPISGHRSVSWYQQTPGQGLQFLFEYFSETQRNKGNFPGRFSGRQFSNSRSEMNVSTLELGDSALYLCASSLTGGDHEQYFGPGTRLTVT.

The chain uses TRBV18 and TRBJ1-2; 8 positions match TRBD1. The germline V gene has CDR1 KGHSH and CDR2 LQKENI. Losses at the gene ends were 4 bases for V and 0 bases for J; bases not matched to a gene: 7. The CDR3 spans 16 residues. CDR3 in amino acids: CASSQDTGQANYGYTF. For the CDR3, the DNA is TGTGCCAGCTCACAAGACACGGGACAGGCTAACTATGGCTACACCTTC.

V and J are TRBV5-1 and TRBJ2-7, with D uncertain. Germline V gene lookup returns CDR1 SGHRS and CDR2 YFSETQ. The V end lost 2 bases, the J end lost 2 bases, and 14 bases lay between the germline ends. The CDR3 is made up of 15 amino acids. The CDR3 bases are TGCGCCAGCAGCTTAGGTTTTGGTCATGCCTACGAGCAGTACGTC. Encoded protein: CASSLGFGHAYEQYV.

The V call is TRBV28, the J call TRBJ2-1, with 7 bases lining up with TRBD1. The ends lost 6 bases at V and 14 bases at J; junction bases unmatched: 10. The CDR3 sequence is 12 residues long. Per the germline V gene, CDR1 is MDHEN and CDR2 is SYDVKM. The CDR3 region is CASRSKGGAEFF. For the CDR3, the DNA is TGTGCCAGCAGATCTAAAGGGGGCGCGGAGTTCTTC. The full variable domain, with the rest looked up from reference TRBV28 and TRBJ2-1, is DVKVTQSSRYLVKRTGEKVFLECVQDMDHENMFWYRQDPGLGLRLIYFSYDVKMKEKGDIPEGYSVSREKKERFSLILESASTNQTSMYLCASRSKGGAEFFGPGTRLTVL.

The genes are TRBV11-2 and TRBJ1-4, with TRBD1 matching over 7 bases. Germline values: CDR1 SGHAT, CDR2 FQNNGV. V gave up 5 bases and J gave up 0 bases; unmatched junction bases: 12. This CDR3 is 18 amino acids long. This chain's CDR3 is CASSRTGAHLTTNEKLFF. The DNA for the CDR3 is TGTGCCAGCAGCCGAACAGGGGCGCACCTTACAACTAATGAAAAACTGTTTTTT.

This chain joins TRBV29-1 and TRBJ2-7, with D maybe TRBD1 (7 bases). The CDR3 totals 17 residues. Deletions cut 6 bases from V and 2 bases from J, with 26 bases between. Germline values: CDR1 SQVTM, CDR2 ANQGSEA. The CDR3 region is CSVIGTVGRGNPYEQYF. The CDR3 coding sequence is TGCAGCGTCATTGGGACAGTGGGCCGCGGGAACCCCTACGAGCAGTACTTC.

This sequence joins TRBV12-3 or TRBV12-4 and TRBJ2-3, with D possibly being TRBD1 (6 bases). V gave up 8 bases and J gave up 6 bases, with 12 bases separating them. This CDR3 spans 12 amino acids. The CDR3: CASLRGQDTQYF. Here the CDR3 DNA reads TGTGCCAGCCTCAGGGGCCAGGATACGCAGTATTTT.

The chain combines TRBV6-5 with TRBJ2-7; D is undetermined. Germline-derived CDR1 and CDR2 are MNHEY and SVGAGI. The CDR3 contains 11 residues. V dropped 2 bases and J dropped 3 bases, with 2 bases sitting between them. The CDR3, as DNA: TGTGCCAGCAGTTACCACTACGAGCAGTACTTC. Its translation: CASSYHYEQYF.

The chain is built from TRBV7-3 and TRBJ2-3, with D perhaps assigned TRBD1 or TRBD2 (6 bases each). With 3 bases removed from V and 4 bases from J, the gap between germline ends came to 8 bases. This CDR3 has 13 residues. CDR1 and CDR2 (germline): SGHTA, FQGTGA. The DNA for the CDR3 is TGTGCCAGCAGCTTCGGGGGCGCAGATACGCAGTATTTT. This codes for CASSFGGADTQYF.